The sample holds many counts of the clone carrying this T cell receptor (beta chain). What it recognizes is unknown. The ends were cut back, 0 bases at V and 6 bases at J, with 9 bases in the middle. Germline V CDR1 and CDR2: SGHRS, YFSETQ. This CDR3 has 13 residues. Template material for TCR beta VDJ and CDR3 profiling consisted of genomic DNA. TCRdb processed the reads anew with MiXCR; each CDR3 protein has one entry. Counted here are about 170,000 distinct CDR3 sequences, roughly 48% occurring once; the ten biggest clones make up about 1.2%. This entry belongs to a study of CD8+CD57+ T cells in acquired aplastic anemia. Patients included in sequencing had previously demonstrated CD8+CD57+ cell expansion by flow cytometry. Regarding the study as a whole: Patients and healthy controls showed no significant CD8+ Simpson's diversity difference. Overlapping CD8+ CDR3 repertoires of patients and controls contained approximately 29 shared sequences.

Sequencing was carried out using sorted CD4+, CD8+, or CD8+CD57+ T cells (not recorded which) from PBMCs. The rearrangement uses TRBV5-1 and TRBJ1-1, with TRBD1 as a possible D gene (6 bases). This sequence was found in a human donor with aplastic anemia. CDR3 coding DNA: TGCGCCAGCAGCTTGGCAGGGGTGGCTGAAGCTTTCTTT. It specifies CASSLAGVAEAFF.